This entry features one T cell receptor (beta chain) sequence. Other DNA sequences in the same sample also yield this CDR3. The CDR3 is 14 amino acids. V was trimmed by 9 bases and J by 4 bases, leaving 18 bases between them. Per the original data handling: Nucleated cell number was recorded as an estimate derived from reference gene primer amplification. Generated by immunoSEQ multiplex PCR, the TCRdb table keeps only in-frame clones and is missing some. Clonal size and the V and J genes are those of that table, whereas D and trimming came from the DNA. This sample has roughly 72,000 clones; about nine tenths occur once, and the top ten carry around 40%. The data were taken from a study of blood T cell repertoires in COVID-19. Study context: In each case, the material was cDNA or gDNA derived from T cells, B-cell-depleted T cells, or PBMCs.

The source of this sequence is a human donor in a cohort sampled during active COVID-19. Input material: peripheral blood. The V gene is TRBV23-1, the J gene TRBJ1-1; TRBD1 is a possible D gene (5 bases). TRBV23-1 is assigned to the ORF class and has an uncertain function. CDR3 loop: CARIRTRLFTEAFF. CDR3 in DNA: TGCGCCAGGATTAGGACACGGTTGTTCACTGAAGCTTTCTTT.